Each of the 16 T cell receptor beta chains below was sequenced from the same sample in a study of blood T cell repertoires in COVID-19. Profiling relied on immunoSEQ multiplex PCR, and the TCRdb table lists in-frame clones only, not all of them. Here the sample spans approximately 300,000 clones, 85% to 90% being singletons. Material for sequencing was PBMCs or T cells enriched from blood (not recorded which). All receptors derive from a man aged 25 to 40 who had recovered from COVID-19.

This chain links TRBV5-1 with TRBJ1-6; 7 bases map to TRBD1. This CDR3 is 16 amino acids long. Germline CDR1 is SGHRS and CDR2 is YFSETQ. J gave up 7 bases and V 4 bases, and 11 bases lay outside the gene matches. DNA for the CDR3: TGCGCCAGCAGCCCTGGGGACAGACAAGGAAATTCACCCCTCCACTTT. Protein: CASSPGDRQGNSPLHF.

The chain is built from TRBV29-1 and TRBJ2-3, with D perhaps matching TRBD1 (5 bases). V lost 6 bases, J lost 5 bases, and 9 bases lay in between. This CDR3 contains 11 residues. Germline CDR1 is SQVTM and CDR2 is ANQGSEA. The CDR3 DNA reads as TGCAGCGTCCTCAGGGTAGATACGCAGTATTTT. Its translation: CSVLRVDTQYF.

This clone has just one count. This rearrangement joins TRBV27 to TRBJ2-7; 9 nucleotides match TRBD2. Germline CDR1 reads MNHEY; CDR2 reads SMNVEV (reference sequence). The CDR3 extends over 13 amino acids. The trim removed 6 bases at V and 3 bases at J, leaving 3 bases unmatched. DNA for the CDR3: TGTGCCAGCAGGACTAGCGGCTACTACGAGCAGTACTTC. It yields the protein CASRTSGYYEQYF.

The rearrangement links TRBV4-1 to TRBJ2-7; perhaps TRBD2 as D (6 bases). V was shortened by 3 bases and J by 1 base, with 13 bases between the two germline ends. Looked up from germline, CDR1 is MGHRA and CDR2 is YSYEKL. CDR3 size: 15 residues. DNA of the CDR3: TGCGCCAGCAGCCATTCCGGGGGACTTTCCTACGAGCAGTACTTC. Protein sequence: CASSHSGGLSYEQYF.

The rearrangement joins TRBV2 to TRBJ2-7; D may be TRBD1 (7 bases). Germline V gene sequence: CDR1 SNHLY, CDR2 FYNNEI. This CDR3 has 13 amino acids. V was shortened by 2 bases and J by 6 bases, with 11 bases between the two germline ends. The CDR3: CASSEQGGLEQYF. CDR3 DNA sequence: TGTGCCAGCAGTGAACAGGGGGGCCTCGAGCAGTACTTC.

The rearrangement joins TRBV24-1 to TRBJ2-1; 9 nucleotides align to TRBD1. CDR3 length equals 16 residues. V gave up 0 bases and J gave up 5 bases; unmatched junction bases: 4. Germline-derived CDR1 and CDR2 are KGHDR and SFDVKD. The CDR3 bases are TGTGCCACCAGTGATTTGCTGGGACAGGGTAACAATGAGCAGTTCTTC. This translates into CATSDLLGQGNNEQFF.

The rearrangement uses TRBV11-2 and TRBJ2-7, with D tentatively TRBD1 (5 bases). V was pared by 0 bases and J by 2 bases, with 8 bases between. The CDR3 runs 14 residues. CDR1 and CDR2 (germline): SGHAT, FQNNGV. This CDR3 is CASSLDSRAYEQYF. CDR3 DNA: TGTGCCAGCAGCTTAGATTCCAGGGCCTACGAGCAGTACTTC.

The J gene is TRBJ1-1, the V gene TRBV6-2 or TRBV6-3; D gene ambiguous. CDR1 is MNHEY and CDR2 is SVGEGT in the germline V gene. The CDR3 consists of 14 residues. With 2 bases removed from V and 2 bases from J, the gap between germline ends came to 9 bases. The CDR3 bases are TGTGCCAGCAGTTACGCAGGTCCTAACACTGAAGCTTTCTTT. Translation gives CASSYAGPNTEAFF.

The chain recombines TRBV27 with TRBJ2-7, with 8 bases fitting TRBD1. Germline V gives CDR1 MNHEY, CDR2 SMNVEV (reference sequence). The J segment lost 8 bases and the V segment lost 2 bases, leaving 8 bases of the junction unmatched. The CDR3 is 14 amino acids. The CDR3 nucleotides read TGTGCCAGCAGTTTAGACGGACAGGGTTGGAAGCAGTACTTC. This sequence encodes CASSLDGQGWKQYF.

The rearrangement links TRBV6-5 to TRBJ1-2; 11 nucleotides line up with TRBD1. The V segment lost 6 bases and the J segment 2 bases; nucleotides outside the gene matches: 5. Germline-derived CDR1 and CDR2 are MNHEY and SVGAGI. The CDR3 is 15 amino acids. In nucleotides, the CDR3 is TGTGCCAGCAGGACGGGACAGGGGGGAAACTATGGCTACACCTTC. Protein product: CASRTGQGGNYGYTF.

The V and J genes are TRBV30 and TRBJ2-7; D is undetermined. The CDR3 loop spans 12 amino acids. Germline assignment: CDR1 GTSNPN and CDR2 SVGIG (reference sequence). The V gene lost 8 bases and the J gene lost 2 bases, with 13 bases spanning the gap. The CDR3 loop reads CAQSVRPYEQYF. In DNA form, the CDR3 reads TGTGCCCAGAGCGTCCGACCCTACGAGCAGTACTTC.

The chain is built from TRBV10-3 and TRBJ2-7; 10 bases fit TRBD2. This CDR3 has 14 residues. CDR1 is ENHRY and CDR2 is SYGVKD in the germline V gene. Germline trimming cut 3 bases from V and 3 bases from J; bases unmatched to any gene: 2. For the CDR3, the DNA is TGTGCCATCAGTGACACTAGCGGGATCTACGAGCAGTACTTC. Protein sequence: CAISDTSGIYEQYF.

CDR3 residues: CASNPQGTPNEKLFF. DNA of the CDR3: TGTGCCAGTAACCCACAGGGTACACCTAATGAAAAACTGTTTTTT. This chain uses TRBV19 with TRBJ1-4; D possibly corresponds to TRBD1 (6 bases). The CDR3 extends over 15 amino acids. V was trimmed by 7 bases and J by 3 bases, leaving 15 bases between them. Per the germline V gene, CDR1 is LNHDA and CDR2 is SQIVND (reference sequence). The variable domain in full, completed from reference TRBV19 and TRBJ1-4, reads DGGITQSPKYLFRKEGQNVTLSCEQNLNHDAMYWYRQDPGQGLRLIYYSQIVNDFQKGDIAEGYSVSREKKESFPLTVTSAQKNPTAFYLCASNPQGTPNEKLFFGSGTQLSVL.

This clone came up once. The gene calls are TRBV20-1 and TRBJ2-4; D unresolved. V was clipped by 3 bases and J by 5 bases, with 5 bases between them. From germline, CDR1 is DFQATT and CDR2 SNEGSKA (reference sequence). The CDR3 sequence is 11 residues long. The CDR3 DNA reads TGCAGTGCTAGCACGGAAAACATTCAGTACTTC. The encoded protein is CSASTENIQYF.

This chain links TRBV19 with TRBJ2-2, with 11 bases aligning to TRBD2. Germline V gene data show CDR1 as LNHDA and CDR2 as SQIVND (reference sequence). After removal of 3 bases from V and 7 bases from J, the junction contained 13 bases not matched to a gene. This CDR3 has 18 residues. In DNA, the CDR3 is TGTGCCAGTAGTATGTCTATCATAGCGGGAGGGCTCGGCGGGGAGCTGTTTTTT. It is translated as CASSMSIIAGGLGGELFF.

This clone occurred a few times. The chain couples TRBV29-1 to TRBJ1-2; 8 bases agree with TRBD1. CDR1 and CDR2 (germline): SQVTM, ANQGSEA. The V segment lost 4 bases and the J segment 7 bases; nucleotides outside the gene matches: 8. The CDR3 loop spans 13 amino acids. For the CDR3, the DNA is TGCAGCGTTGGTCAGGGGGCCCCCGGTGGCTACACCTTC. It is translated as CSVGQGAPGGYTF.